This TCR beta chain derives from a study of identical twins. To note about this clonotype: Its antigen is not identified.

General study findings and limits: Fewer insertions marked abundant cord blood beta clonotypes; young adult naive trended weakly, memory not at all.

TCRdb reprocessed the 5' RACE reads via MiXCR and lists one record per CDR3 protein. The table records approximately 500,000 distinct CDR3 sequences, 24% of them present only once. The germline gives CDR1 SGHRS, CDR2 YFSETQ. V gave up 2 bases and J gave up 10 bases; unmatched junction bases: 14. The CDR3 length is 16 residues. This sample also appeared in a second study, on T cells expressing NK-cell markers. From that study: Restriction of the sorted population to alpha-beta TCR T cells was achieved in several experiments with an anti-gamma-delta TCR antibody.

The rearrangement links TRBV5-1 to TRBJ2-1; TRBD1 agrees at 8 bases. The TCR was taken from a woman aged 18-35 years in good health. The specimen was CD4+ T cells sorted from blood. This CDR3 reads CASSFEPGQVAREQFF. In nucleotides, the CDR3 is TGCGCCAGCAGCTTCGAGCCGGGACAGGTGGCAAGGGAGCAGTTCTTC.